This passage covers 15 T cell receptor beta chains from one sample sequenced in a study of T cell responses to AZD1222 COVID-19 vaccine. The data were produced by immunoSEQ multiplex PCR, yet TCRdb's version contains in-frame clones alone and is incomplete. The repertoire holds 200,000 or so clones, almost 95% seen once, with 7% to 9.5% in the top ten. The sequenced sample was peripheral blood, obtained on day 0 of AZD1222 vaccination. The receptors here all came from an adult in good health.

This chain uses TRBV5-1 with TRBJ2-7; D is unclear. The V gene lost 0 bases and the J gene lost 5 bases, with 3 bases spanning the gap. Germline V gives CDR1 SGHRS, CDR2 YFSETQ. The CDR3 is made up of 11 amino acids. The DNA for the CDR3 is TGCGCCAGCAGCTTGGCCGACGAGCAGTACTTC. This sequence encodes CASSLADEQYF.

The CDR3 is CASSQGLAGAWGQETQYF. The CDR3 DNA sequence: TGTGCCAGCAGCCAAGGCCTAGCGGGAGCTTGGGGGCAAGAGACCCAGTACTTC. The chain employs TRBV3-1 (or the pseudogene TRBV3-2) and TRBJ2-5; 10 bases are a match to TRBD2. Germline values: CDR1 LGHDT, CDR2 YNNKEL (reference sequence). The CDR3 sequence is 18 residues long. With V trimmed by 1 base and J by 2 bases, 10 bases remained unmatched.

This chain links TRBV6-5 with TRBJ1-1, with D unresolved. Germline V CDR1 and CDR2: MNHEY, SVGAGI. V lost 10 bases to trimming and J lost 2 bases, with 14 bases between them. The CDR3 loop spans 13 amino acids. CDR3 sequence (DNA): TGTGCCATCCAACAGTCTACCAACACTGAAGCTTTCTTT. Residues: CAIQQSTNTEAFF.

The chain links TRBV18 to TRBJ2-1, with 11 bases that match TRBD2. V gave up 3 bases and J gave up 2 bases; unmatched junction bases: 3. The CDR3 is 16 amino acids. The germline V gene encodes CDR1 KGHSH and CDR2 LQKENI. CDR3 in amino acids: CASSPPGLAAYNEQFF. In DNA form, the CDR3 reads TGTGCCAGCTCACCTCCGGGACTAGCGGCCTACAATGAGCAGTTCTTC.

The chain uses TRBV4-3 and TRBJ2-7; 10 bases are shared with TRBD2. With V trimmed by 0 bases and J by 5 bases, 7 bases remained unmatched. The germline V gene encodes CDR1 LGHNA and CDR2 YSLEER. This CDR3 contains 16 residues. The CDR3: CASSQDLAGGGNEQYF. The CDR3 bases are TGCGCCAGCAGCCAAGATTTAGCGGGAGGCGGGAACGAGCAGTACTTC.

The CDR3 sequence: CASSSPILTEGYGYTF. CDR3 DNA: TGTGCCAGCAGTTCCCCCATCCTGACAGAAGGCTATGGCTACACCTTC. This sequence joins TRBV28 and TRBJ1-2, with D maybe TRBD1 (5 bases). Germline CDR1 and CDR2: MDHEN and SYDVKM. V was clipped by 4 bases and J by 4 bases, with 19 bases between them. The CDR3 is made up of 16 amino acids.

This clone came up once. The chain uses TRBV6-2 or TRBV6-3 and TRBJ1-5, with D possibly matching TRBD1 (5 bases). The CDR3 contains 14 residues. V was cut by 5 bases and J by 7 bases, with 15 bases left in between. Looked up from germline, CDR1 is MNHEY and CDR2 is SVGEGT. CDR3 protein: CASSKGHVRQPQHF. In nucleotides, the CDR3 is TGTGCCAGCAGTAAAGGACATGTTAGGCAGCCCCAGCATTTT.

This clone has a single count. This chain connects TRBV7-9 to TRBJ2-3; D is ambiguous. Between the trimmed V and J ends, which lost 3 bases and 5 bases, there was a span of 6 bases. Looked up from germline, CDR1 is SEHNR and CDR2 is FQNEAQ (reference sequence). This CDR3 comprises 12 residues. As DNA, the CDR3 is TGTGCCAGCAGCTTTGAAATAGATACGCAGTATTTT. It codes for CASSFEIDTQYF. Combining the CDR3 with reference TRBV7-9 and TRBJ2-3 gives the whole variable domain DTGVSQNPRHKITKRGQNVTFRCDPISEHNRLYWYRQTLGQGPEFLTYFQNEAQLEKSRLLSDRFSAERPKGSFSTLEIQRTEQGDSAMYLCASSFEIDTQYFGPGTRLTVL.

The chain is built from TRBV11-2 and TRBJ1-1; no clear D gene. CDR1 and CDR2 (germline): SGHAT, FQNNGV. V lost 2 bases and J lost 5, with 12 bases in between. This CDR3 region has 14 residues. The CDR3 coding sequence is TGTGCCAGCAGCTTATGGCGGGGTGAGACTGAAGCTTTCTTT. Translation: CASSLWRGETEAFF.

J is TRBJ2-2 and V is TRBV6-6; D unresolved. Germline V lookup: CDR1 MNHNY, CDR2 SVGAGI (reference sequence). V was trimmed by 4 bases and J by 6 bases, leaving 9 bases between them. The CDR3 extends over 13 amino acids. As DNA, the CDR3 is TGTGCCAGCAGTTCCGGCACAGCCGGGGAGCTGTTTTTT. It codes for CASSSGTAGELFF.

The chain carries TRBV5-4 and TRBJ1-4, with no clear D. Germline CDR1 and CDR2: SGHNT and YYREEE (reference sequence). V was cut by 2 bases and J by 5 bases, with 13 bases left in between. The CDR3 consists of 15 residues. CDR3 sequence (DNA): TGTGCCAGCAGCTTTGGCGGGGAGCGAAATGAAAAACTGTTTTTT. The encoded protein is CASSFGGERNEKLFF.

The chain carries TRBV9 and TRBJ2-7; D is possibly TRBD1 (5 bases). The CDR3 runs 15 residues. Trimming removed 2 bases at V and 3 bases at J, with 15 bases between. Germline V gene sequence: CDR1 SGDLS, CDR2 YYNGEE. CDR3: CASSVEAGLGYEQYF. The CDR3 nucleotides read TGTGCCAGCAGCGTTGAGGCAGGGCTGGGCTACGAGCAGTACTTC.

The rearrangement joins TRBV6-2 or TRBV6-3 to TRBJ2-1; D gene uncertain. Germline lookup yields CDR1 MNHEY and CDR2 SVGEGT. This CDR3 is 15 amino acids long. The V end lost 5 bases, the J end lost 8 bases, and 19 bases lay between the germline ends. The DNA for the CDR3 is TGTGCCAGCAGTACCCTTACCCTGAGTCGATATGAGCAGTTCTTC. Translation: CASSTLTLSRYEQFF.

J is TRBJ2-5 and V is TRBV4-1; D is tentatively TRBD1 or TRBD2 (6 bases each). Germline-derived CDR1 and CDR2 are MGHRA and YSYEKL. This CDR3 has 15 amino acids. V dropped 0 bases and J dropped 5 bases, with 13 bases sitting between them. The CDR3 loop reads CASSQDGGRKETQYF. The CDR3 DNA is TGCGCCAGCAGCCAAGATGGGGGGCGTAAGGAGACCCAGTACTTC.

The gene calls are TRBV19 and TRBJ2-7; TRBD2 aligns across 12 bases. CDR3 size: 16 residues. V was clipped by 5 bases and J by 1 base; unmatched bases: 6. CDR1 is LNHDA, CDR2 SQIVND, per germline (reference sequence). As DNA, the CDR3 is TGTGCCAGTAGTGGACTAGCGGGGAAGGCGTCCTACGAGCAGTACTTC. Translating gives CASSGLAGKASYEQYF.